A selection of T cell receptor beta chains follows, all from one sample in a study of T cells in narcolepsy. Clones were sequenced by immunoSEQ multiplex PCR, and TCRdb holds only the in-frame ones, with some missing. The sample holds some 23,000 clones; 84% are singletons and the top ten take approximately 1.4%. The sample was CD45RA- memory CD4+ T cells from PBMCs. Receptors were obtained from a human donor with narcolepsy. The CDR3 runs from the conserved cysteine through the conserved F or W.

j_gene | v_gene | CDR3aa
TRBJ1-3 | TRBV9 | CASSTRSSGNTIYF
TRBJ2-7 | TRBV11-2 | CASSPGRQGSDEQYF
TRBJ2-1 | TRBV2 | CASSLKVAGGENNEQFF
TRBJ2-2 | TRBV18 | CASSATRDRAYTGELFF
TRBJ2-1 | TRBV28 | CASEAGGVNNEQFF
TRBJ2-7 | TRBV7-6 | CAGSPQDRGEQYF
TRBJ2-3 | TRBV9 | CASSVDSGRDTDTQYF
TRBJ2-5 | TRBV6-6 | CASSYPYNTKEQYF
TRBJ1-5 | TRBV16 | CASSPGTGNQPQHF
TRBJ2-5 | TRBV11-2 | CASSPPRAGQETQYF
TRBJ2-3 | TRBV5-4 | CASSSSSGRSPDTQYF
TRBJ1-4 | TRBV4-3 | CASSQGLGGVNEKLFF
TRBJ1-1 | TRBV25-1 | CASEPLGQNTEAFF
TRBJ2-2 | TRBV19 | CASSIFTGELFF
TRBJ2-1 | TRBV14 | CASSQALPVSSYNEQFF
TRBJ2-3 | TRBV25-1 | CASSDTDSTTDTQYF
TRBJ2-1 | TRBV19 | CASSTSGRASNEQFF
TRBJ2-5 | TRBV11-2 | CASSLGGGSQETQYF
TRBJ1-5 | TRBV11-2 | CASSSIGGVQPQHF
TRBJ2-1 | TRBV2 | CASSSGGRNEQFF
TRBJ2-2 | TRBV11-3 | CASSLGGDGNGELFF
TRBJ2-5 | TRBV7-9 | CASSLGRRGEETQYF
TRBJ2-1 | TRBV7-2 | CASSLRTGNNEQFF
TRBJ1-1 | TRBV5-4 | CASSLDLANTEAFF
TRBJ2-2 | TRBV28 | CASISQGADLNTGELFF
TRBJ2-1 | TRBV28 | CASSFARTGNYNEQFF
TRBJ1-6 | TRBV6-5 | CASTIEPGMNSPLHF
TRBJ2-3 | TRBV7-3 | CASSDRGPPDTQYF
TRBJ2-5 | TRBV2 | CASSPPLSGSGGTETQYF
TRBJ2-7 | TRBV21-1 | CASSKLGALTYEQYF
TRBJ1-1 | TRBV9 | CASSEGTQPLSDNTEAFF